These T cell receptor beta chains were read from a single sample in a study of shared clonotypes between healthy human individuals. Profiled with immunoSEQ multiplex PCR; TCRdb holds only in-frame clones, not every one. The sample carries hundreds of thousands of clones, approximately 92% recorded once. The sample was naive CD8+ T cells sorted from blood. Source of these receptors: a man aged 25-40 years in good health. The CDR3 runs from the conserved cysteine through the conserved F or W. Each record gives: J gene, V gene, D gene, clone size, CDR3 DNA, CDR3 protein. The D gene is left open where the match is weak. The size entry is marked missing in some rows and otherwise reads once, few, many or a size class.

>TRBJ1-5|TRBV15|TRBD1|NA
TGTGCCACCAGAGACAGGGGTAATAGCAATCAGCCCCAGCATTTT
CATRDRGNSNQPQHF
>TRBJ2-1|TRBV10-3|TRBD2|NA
TGTGCCATCAGTAACCCTCCTAGCGGGAGCTACAATGAGCAGTTCTTC
CAISNPPSGSYNEQFF
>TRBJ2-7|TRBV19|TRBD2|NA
TGTGCCAGTAGTATAGTGCTAGCGGGAGGAGAGCAGTACTTC
CASSIVLAGGEQYF
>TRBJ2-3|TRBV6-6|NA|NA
TGTGCCAGCACCGTCGCCCCCGGCATCACAGATACGCAGTATTTT
CASTVAPGITDTQYF
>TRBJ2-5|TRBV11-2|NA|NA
TGTGCCAGCAGCTTAGGATACGGAAAAGAGACCCAGTACTTC
CASSLGYGKETQYF
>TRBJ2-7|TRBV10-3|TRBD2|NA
TGTGCCATCAACGCGCGGGAGGGGTTTTCCTACGAGCAGTACTTC
CAINAREGFSYEQYF
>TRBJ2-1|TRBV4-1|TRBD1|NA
TGCGCCAGCAGCCAAGTACGGGACAGGAATGAGCAGTTCTTC
CASSQVRDRNEQFF
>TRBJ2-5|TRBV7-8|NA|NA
TGTGCCAGCAGCCCTTCATCCGGGACTCTCCAGGAGACCCAGTACTTC
CASSPSSGTLQETQYF
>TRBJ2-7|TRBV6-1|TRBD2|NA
TGTGCCAGCAGTGAAGCGGCGGGAGGGCCCTACGAGCAGTACTTC
CASSEAAGGPYEQYF
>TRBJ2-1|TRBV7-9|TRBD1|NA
TGTGCCAGCAGCTGGGACAGGTTCGACGATGAGCAGTTCTTC
CASSWDRFDDEQFF
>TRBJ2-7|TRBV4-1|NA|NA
TGCGCCAGCAGCCAAGGGCTGGAGGGGTGGAACGAGCAGTACTTC
CASSQGLEGWNEQYF
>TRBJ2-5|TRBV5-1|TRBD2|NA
TGCGCCAGCAGCCTGGGAGGACCGGGACTAGCGGGAGAACAAGAGACCCAGTACTTC
CASSLGGPGLAGEQETQYF
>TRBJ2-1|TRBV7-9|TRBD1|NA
TGTGCCAGCAGCTTAGCGGGCGGACAGGGCGGTACCTACAATGAGCAGTTCTTC
CASSLAGGQGGTYNEQFF
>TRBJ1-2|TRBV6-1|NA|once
TGTGCCAGCAGTGAATGGGGGGGAGGCATTAACTATGGCTACACCTTC
CASSEWGGGINYGYTF
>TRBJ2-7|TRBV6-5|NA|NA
TGTGCCAGCAGTTACGTGGGCGGAAGTCATTACGAGCAGTACTTC
CASSYVGGSHYEQYF
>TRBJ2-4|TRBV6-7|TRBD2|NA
TGTGCCAGCAGTAAGAGGAGGGACGGGAAGACTAGCGACTTCAAAAACATTCAGTACTTC
CASSKRRDGKTSDFKNIQYF
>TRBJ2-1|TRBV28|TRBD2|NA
TGTGCCAGCAATCCCGGACTAGCGGGAAGGGATGAGCAGTTCTTC
CASNPGLAGRDEQFF
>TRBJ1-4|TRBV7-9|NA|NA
TGTGCCAGCAGCTTACCGGGACACTCCTCAGAAAAACTGTTTTTT
CASSLPGHSSEKLFF
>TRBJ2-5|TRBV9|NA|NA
TGTGCCAGCAGCGCCCCAGCCGGGACACAAGAGACCCAGTACTTC
CASSAPAGTQETQYF
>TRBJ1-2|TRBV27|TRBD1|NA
TGTGCCAGCAGTTTATCGGGGACAGGGTCGGATCAATATGGCTACACCTTC
CASSLSGTGSDQYGYTF
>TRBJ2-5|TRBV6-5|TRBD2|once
TGTGCCAGCAGCCCACTAGCGGGAGCCCAAGAGACCCAGTACTTC
CASSPLAGAQETQYF
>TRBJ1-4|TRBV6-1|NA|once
TGTGCCAGCAGTGACAGACTGCAGTCCAATGAAAAACTGTTTTTT
CASSDRLQSNEKLFF
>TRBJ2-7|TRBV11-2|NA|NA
TGTGCCAGCAGCGTAACTTACGAGCAGTACTTC
CASSVTYEQYF
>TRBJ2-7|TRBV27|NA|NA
TGTGCCAGCAGCCTCGGGCTCACCCCAACCTACGAGCAGTACTTC
CASSLGLTPTYEQYF
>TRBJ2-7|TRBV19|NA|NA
TGTGCCAGTAGTGCAATAGACTCCTACGAGCAGTACTTC
CASSAIDSYEQYF
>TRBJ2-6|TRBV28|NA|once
TGTGCCAGCAGTTTTTCCTATGGGGGCAGCTCTGGGGCCAACGTCCTGACTTTC
CASSFSYGGSSGANVLTF
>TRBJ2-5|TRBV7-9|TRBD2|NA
TGTGCCAGCAGCTTCCCCTCTAGCGGCCAAGAGACCCAGTACTTC
CASSFPSSGQETQYF
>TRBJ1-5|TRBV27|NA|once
TGTGCCAGCTCCACGGGGGGTCAGCCCCAGCATTTT
CASSTGGQPQHF
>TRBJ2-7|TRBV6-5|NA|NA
TGTGCCAGCAGTTACCCACCCTACGAGCAGTACTTC
CASSYPPYEQYF
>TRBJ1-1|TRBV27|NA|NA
TGTGCCAGCAGCCGATTGAACACTGAAGCTTTCTTT
CASSRLNTEAFF
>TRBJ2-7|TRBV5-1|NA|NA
TGCGCCAGCACCGTGGTGGGGGGGCACTACGAGCAGTACTTC
CASTVVGGHYEQYF
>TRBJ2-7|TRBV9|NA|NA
TGTGCCAGCAGCGCAGACGGACAGAGCTCCTACGAGCAGTACTTC
CASSADGQSSYEQYF
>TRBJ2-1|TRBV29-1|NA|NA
TGCAGCGTTGAGTCCGACTCTTGGAATGAGCAGTTCTTC
CSVESDSWNEQFF
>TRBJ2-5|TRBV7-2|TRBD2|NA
TGTGCCAGCAGCTTACCGAGACTAGCGGCCCTAGGGGTACAAGAGACCCAGTACTTC
CASSLPRLAALGVQETQYF
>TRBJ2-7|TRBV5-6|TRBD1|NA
TGTGCCAGCAGCCCCGGGGCAGGGGGCTTCGAGCAGTACTTC
CASSPGAGGFEQYF
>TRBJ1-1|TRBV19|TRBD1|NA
TGTGCCAGTAGTCCCCACGGGACAGGGGAGGAAGCTTTCTTT
CASSPHGTGEEAFF
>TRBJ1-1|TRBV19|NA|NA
TGTGCCAGTAGAATTACGGTGAACACTGAAGCTTTCTTT
CASRITVNTEAFF
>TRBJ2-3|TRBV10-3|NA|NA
TGTGCCATCAGTGAGCAGGGCATTGGTTACACAGATACGCAGTATTTT
CAISEQGIGYTDTQYF
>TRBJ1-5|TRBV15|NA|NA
TGTGCCACCAGTCAGGACGCATCCAATCAGCCCCAGCATTTT
CATSQDASNQPQHF
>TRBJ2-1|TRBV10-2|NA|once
TGCGCCAGCCAGCGGGCATACAATGAGCAGTTCTTC
CASQRAYNEQFF
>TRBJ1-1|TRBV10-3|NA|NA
TGTGCCATCAGTGAGGGAGGGGGAAACACTGAAGCTTTCTTT
CAISEGGGNTEAFF
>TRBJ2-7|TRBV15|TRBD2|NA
TGTGCCACCAGCGAGCGGGGGGCAGGGACCTACGAGCAGTACTTC
CATSERGAGTYEQYF
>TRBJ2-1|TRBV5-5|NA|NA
TGTGCCAGCAGCTGGGACAAATACAATGAGCAGTTCTTC
CASSWDKYNEQFF
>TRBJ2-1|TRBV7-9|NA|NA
TGTGCCAGCAGCCCGCCGAGGGAGTCCTACAATGAGCAGTTCTTC
CASSPPRESYNEQFF
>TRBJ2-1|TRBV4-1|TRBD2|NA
TGCGCCAGCAGCCAAGATACTAGCGGGGTAATCCGGTTCTTC
CASSQDTSGVIRFF
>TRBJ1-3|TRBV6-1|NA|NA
TGTGCCAGCAGTGGGAATCGAGGAAACACCATATATTTT
CASSGNRGNTIYF
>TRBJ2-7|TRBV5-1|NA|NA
TGCGCCAGCAGCTTACAACAATCCTACGAGCAGTACTTC
CASSLQQSYEQYF
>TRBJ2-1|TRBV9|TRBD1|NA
TGTGCCAGCACCAAGGGACAGCTACCCAATGAGCAGTTCTTC
CASTKGQLPNEQFF
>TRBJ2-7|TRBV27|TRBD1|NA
TGTGCCAGCAGTACCTCCGGGACAGGGAGCGCTGAGCAGTACTTC
CASSTSGTGSAEQYF
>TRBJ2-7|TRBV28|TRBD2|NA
TGTGCCAGCAGTTCTCGCAGGGAGGGCGAGCAGTACTTC
CASSSRREGEQYF
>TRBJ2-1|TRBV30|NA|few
TGTGCCTGGATTAACGAAAATTACAATGAGCAGTTCTTC
CAWINENYNEQFF
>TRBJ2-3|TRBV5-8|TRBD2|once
TGTGCCAGCAGCTTCGGGACTAGCGGCACAGATACGCAGTATTTT
CASSFGTSGTDTQYF
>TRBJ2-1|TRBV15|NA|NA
TGTGCCACCAGCAGACTAGCGAGCTCCTACAATGAGCAGTTCTTC
CATSRLASSYNEQFF